Below, 25 T cell receptor beta chains from the same sample are listed, as sequenced in a study of CD8+ T cells in alopecia areata. RNA extraction and reverse transcription yielded cDNA as sequencing template. Method: immunoSEQ multiplex PCR; TCRdb's copy keeps in-frame clones and lacks some. The profile shows 37,000 or so clones, nearly 55% of them singletons. Sorting of CD4+ cells into CD25+CD127- cells was performed for about five patients. Sequencing input: CD4+ Tregs sorted from blood. The receptors were gathered from a human donor with alopecia areata.

V and J are TRBV7-9 and TRBJ1-1; D may be TRBD1 (5 bases). V lost 4 bases and J 11 bases, leaving 17 bases between the germline ends. The CDR3 contains 13 residues. In germline, CDR1 is SEHNR, CDR2 FQNEAQ (reference sequence). CDR3 amino acids: CASSSLGGSGAFF. DNA of the CDR3: TGTGCCAGCAGCTCACTCGGGGGGTCAGGGGCTTTCTTT. The entire variable domain, with the rest obtained from reference TRBV7-9 and TRBJ1-1, is as follows: DTGVSQNPRHKITKRGQNVTFRCDPISEHNRLYWYRQTLGQGPEFLTYFQNEAQLEKSRLLSDRFSAERPKGSFSTLEIQRTEQGDSAMYLCASSSLGGSGAFFGQGTRLTVV.

This clone came up once. The chain is built from TRBV5-1 and TRBJ1-2; D uncertain. Trimming pared 2 bases from V and 8 bases from J, leaving 7 bases between. The CDR3 sequence is 11 residues long. Germline CDR1 SGHRS, CDR2 YFSETQ. CDR3 sequence: CASSLGFGYTF. CDR3 nucleotides: TGCGCCAGCAGCTTAGGGTTCGGCTACACCTTC.

The V call is TRBV2, the J call TRBJ2-1, with 9 bases that match TRBD1. The CDR3 loop spans 11 amino acids. J was trimmed by 14 bases and V by 8 bases; bases with no gene match: 7. In germline, CDR1 is SNHLY, CDR2 FYNNEI. The CDR3 sequence is CASSVRDREFF. The DNA for the CDR3 is TGTGCCAGCTCAGTCCGGGACAGGGAGTTCTTC.

The chain recombines TRBV29-1 with TRBJ2-5; 16 nucleotides line up with TRBD2. The CDR3 loop spans 16 amino acids. CDR1 is SQVTM, CDR2 ANQGSEA, per germline. The junction had 7 bases not matched to a gene; V was cut back by 6 bases and J by 3 bases. In DNA form, the CDR3 reads TGCAGCGTACACACCGGGACTAGCGGGGGGGAAGAGACCCAGTACTTC. It codes for CSVHTGTSGGEETQYF.

The chain is built from TRBV7-3 and TRBJ2-1, with D tentatively TRBD1 (6 bases). Trimming shortened V by 5 bases and J by 6 bases, and 14 bases separated the two germline ends. Germline V CDR1 and CDR2: SGHTA, FQGTGA. The CDR3 sequence is 14 residues long. The CDR3: CASSEGGSGNEQFF. The CDR3 DNA sequence: TGTGCCAGCAGCGAAGGGGGTTCGGGCAATGAGCAGTTCTTC.

The chain is built from TRBV20-1 and TRBJ2-5; D not resolved. Germline V gene sequence: CDR1 DFQATT, CDR2 SNEGSKA (reference sequence). V was clipped by 4 bases and J by 3 bases, with 3 bases between them. The CDR3 totals 10 residues. The CDR3 DNA reads TGCAGTGCTACCGAAGAGACCCAGTACTTC. The encoded protein is CSATEETQYF.

This chain uses TRBV7-9 with TRBJ1-5; D call uncertain. CDR3 size: 12 residues. Trimming removed 3 bases at V and 0 bases at J, with 0 bases between. The germline CDR1 and CDR2 sequences are SEHNR and FQNEAQ (reference sequence). The CDR3 nucleotides read TGTGCCAGCAGCTTTAGCAATCAGCCCCAGCATTTT. Its protein is CASSFSNQPQHF.

The V and J genes are TRBV6-6 and TRBJ2-7; 7 bases are a match to TRBD1. Germline V lookup: CDR1 MNHNY, CDR2 SVGAGI (reference sequence). J gave up 3 bases and V 7 bases, and 9 bases lay outside the gene matches. This CDR3 is 14 amino acids long. CDR3 DNA sequence: TGTGCCAGCACCCAGGACGGGACAGTCTACGAGCAGTACTTC. Its protein product is CASTQDGTVYEQYF.

This clone has more than one count but fewer than ten. V is TRBV10-2 and J is TRBJ1-1; 8 positions match TRBD1. Germline lookup yields CDR1 WSHSY and CDR2 SAAADI. Trimming at V came to 6 bases and at J to 2 bases, leaving 8 bases not matched to a gene. This CDR3 contains 15 residues. The CDR3 DNA sequence: TGCGCCAGCAGATCACGGACAGGGAAAAACACTGAAGCTTTCTTT. It codes for CASRSRTGKNTEAFF.

The V and J genes are TRBV6-5 and TRBJ2-7, with 9 bases identical to TRBD1. The germline V gene encodes CDR1 MNHEY and CDR2 SVGAGI. V trimming: 5 bases; J trimming: 2 bases; junction bases outside the gene matches: 4. This CDR3 has 14 amino acids. The CDR3 DNA follows: TGTGCCAGCAGTAGGGACAGGGCGACCTACGAGCAGTACTTC. Its translation is CASSRDRATYEQYF.

This clone has more than one count but fewer than ten. The chain links TRBV6-6 to TRBJ2-1; 7 bases match TRBD1. J was trimmed by 3 bases and V by 6 bases; bases with no gene match: 11. Germline V lookup: CDR1 MNHNY, CDR2 SVGAGI (reference sequence). The CDR3 covers 16 residues. CDR3 sequence (DNA): TGTGCCAGCAGCCCTACAGGGGCCCCCGTCTACAATGAGCAGTTCTTC. This sequence encodes CASSPTGAPVYNEQFF.

This rearrangement joins TRBV2 to TRBJ1-5, with a tentative D call TRBD1 (5 bases). Between the trimmed V and J ends, which lost 5 bases and 3 bases, there was a span of 14 bases. The germline V gene encodes CDR1 SNHLY and CDR2 FYNNEI. The CDR3 is made up of 15 amino acids. The CDR3 is CASSKGPQFNQPQHF. CDR3 DNA sequence: TGTGCCAGCAGTAAGGGACCGCAATTCAATCAGCCCCAGCATTTT.

The chain combines TRBV5-1 with TRBJ2-3; D unresolved. Germline V gene lookup returns CDR1 SGHRS and CDR2 YFSETQ. The CDR3 runs 11 residues. Trimming removed 0 bases at V and 6 bases at J, with 2 bases between. The CDR3 bases are TGCGCCAGCAGCTTGGCGGATACGCAGTATTTT. It encodes CASSLADTQYF. Full variable domain (missing parts from reference TRBV5-1 and TRBJ2-3): KAGVTQTPRYLIKTRGQQVTLSCSPISGHRSVSWYQQTPGQGLQFLFEYFSETQRNKGNFPGRFSGRQFSNSRSEMNVSTLELGDSALYLCASSLADTQYFGPGTRLTVL.

The chain recombines TRBV6-6 with TRBJ1-2, with TRBD1 matching 7 bases. From germline, CDR1 is MNHNY and CDR2 SVGAGI (reference sequence). J lost 2 bases, V lost 4 bases, and 4 bases had no gene match. CDR3 length equals 14 residues. The CDR3 nucleotides read TGTGCCAGCAGTTCCCTGACAGGGAACTATGGCTACACCTTC. Encoded protein: CASSSLTGNYGYTF.

This clone has a handful of counts. The V call is TRBV7-9, the J call TRBJ2-3; D gene unclear. Trimming stripped 5 bases from V and 5 bases from J, with 14 bases between. The germline V gene has CDR1 SEHNR and CDR2 FQNEAQ (reference sequence). CDR3 length: 14 amino acids. This chain's CDR3 is CASSLMIELDTQYF. DNA for the CDR3: TGTGCCAGCAGCCTCATGATAGAATTAGATACGCAGTATTTT. The variable domain in full, with the rest retrieved from reference TRBV7-9 and TRBJ2-3, is DTGVSQNPRHKITKRGQNVTFRCDPISEHNRLYWYRQTLGQGPEFLTYFQNEAQLEKSRLLSDRFSAERPKGSFSTLEIQRTEQGDSAMYLCASSLMIELDTQYFGPGTRLTVL.

This clone is deemed medium-sized (0.01 to 0.1%). The chain uses TRBV19 and TRBJ2-3; D gene unclear. Looked up from germline, CDR1 is LNHDA and CDR2 is SQIVND (reference sequence). The CDR3 is made up of 13 amino acids. Trimming stripped 7 bases from V and 6 bases from J, with 14 bases between. CDR3 in DNA: TGTGCCAGTACTCTCCATGGCAGCGATACGCAGTATTTT. Residues: CASTLHGSDTQYF.

The chain is built from TRBV29-1 and TRBJ1-4; D is unclear. The CDR3 covers 12 residues. Deletions cut 2 bases from V and 3 bases from J, with 4 bases between. CDR1 and CDR2 (germline): SQVTM, ANQGSEA. CDR3 in amino acids: CSVESPNEKLFF. The CDR3 DNA sequence: TGCAGCGTTGAAAGCCCTAATGAAAAACTGTTTTTT.

The rearrangement joins TRBV29-1 to TRBJ2-7, with TRBD2 matching 7 bases. The V and J ends lost 2 bases and 6 bases, in that order; junction bases with no gene match: 13. This CDR3 has 15 amino acids. The germline V gene encodes CDR1 SQVTM and CDR2 ANQGSEA. DNA of the CDR3: TGCAGCGTTGAAACGGCGGGACGGGAGGCACTCGAGCAGTACTTC. Translation gives CSVETAGREALEQYF.

CDR3 loop: CASKGQLNTEAFF. For the CDR3, the DNA is TGTGCCAGCAAAGGACAGCTGAACACTGAAGCTTTCTTT. The chain combines TRBV7-9 with TRBJ1-1, with D possibly being TRBD1 (6 bases). Trimming took 7 bases from V and 0 from J, leaving 9 bases between them. Per germline, CDR1 SEHNR and CDR2 FQNEAQ (reference sequence). This CDR3 contains 13 residues.

This clone was observed a handful of times. The chain links TRBV5-1 to TRBJ2-7, with D possibly TRBD1 on 6 matching bases. V lost 0 bases to trimming and J lost 7 bases, with 11 bases between them. This CDR3 contains 13 residues. Germline lookup yields CDR1 SGHRS and CDR2 YFSETQ. CDR3 protein: CASSLAVRGEQYF. CDR3 DNA: TGCGCCAGCAGCTTGGCCGTAAGGGGGGAGCAGTACTTC.

V gene TRBV4-3 combines with J gene TRBJ2-3; possible D gene TRBD1, 6 bases. Germline V gene data show CDR1 as LGHNA and CDR2 as YSLEER. The CDR3 contains 15 residues. The germline V and J ends were trimmed by 5 bases and 0 bases, with 12 bases remaining between them. CDR3 DNA: TGCGCCAGCAGCAAAGGGGGTGCTAGCACAGATACGCAGTATTTT. Translation gives CASSKGGASTDTQYF.

The sample holds a few counts of this clone. CDR3 DNA: TGCAGTGCTACAGGACGGTCTGAAGCTTTCTTT. Its translation: CSATGRSEAFF. The J gene is TRBJ1-1, the V gene TRBV20-1; D is unresolved. The germline gives CDR1 DFQATT, CDR2 SNEGSKA (reference sequence). Trimming removed 4 bases at V and 6 bases at J, with 9 bases between. The CDR3 is 11 amino acids.

This clone appeared once. J is TRBJ1-2 and V is TRBV5-1; TRBD1 might be the D (5 bases). The ends were cut back, 4 bases at V and 0 bases at J, with 10 bases in the middle. This CDR3 spans 14 amino acids. The germline V gene encodes CDR1 SGHRS and CDR2 YFSETQ. The CDR3 DNA is TGCGCCAGCAGCATCGGACATCCTAACTATGGCTACACCTTC. Protein: CASSIGHPNYGYTF.

V usage is TRBV7-2 and J usage is TRBJ2-1; TRBD2 matches at 7 bases. Germline CDR1 reads SGHTA; CDR2 reads FQGNSA. This CDR3 contains 12 residues. With 6 bases clipped from V and 10 bases from J, the junction kept 6 bases outside the gene matches. The CDR3 here is CASRNWGGEQFF. In nucleotides, the CDR3 is TGTGCCAGCAGGAACTGGGGGGGGGAGCAGTTCTTC.

The chain couples TRBV28 to TRBJ1-4; D unresolved. The germline CDR1 and CDR2 sequences are MDHEN and SYDVKM. V was clipped by 6 bases and J by 11 bases, with 10 bases between them. The length of the CDR3 is 11 residues. CDR3 sequence (DNA): TGTGCCAGCAGCTCGACGACGAAACTGTTTTTT. This sequence encodes CASSSTTKLFF. Full variable domain (remainder filled in from reference TRBV28 and TRBJ1-4): DVKVTQSSRYLVKRTGEKVFLECVQDMDHENMFWYRQDPGLGLRLIYFSYDVKMKEKGDIPEGYSVSREKKERFSLILESASTNQTSMYLCASSSTTKLFFGSGTQLSVL.